The next 10 T cell receptor beta chains were all read from a single sample in a study of cytomegalovirus exposure and HLA in healthy donors. Primers included in the PCR were 60 Vbeta and 13 Jbeta primers. Here immunoSEQ multiplex PCR was the method, and the copy in TCRdb shows in-frame clones only, minus some. Of fewer than 200,000 clones listed, roughly 67% are singletons. The sample consisted of PBMCs. Receptor source: a woman aged 18-29 years in good health and CMV-seropositive.

V gene TRBV7-6 combines with J gene TRBJ1-2; D might be TRBD1 (5 bases). CDR1 and CDR2 (germline): SGHVS, FNYEAQ. The germline V and J ends were trimmed by 1 base and 6 bases, with 24 bases remaining between them. CDR3 length: 18 residues. CDR3: CASSLGPARAINPDGYTF. The CDR3 region has the DNA TGTGCCAGCAGCTTAGGTCCGGCCAGGGCGATCAACCCCGATGGCTACACCTTC.

The rearrangement uses TRBV7-2 and TRBJ2-1, with 8 bases fitting TRBD2. The trim removed 1 base at V and 12 bases at J, leaving 14 bases unmatched. Germline CDR1 is SGHTA and CDR2 is FQGNSA. The CDR3 is 16 residues long. The CDR3 nucleotides are TGTGCCAGCAGCTTAGTTAGGCGGGGGGCCCAAATTAGGCAGTTCTTC. It yields the protein CASSLVRRGAQIRQFF.

This sequence joins TRBV13 and TRBJ2-5, with TRBD2 identical over 10 bases. In germline, CDR1 is PRHDT, CDR2 FYEKMQ (reference sequence). V was clipped by 3 bases and J by 1 base; unmatched bases: 2. CDR3 length equals 15 residues. CDR3 coding DNA: TGTGCCAGCAGCTTTAGCGGGGGGTTCCAAGAGACCCAGTACTTC. It codes for CASSFSGGFQETQYF.

With regard to this clone: Germline and junction disagree at one end, which may indicate a read error. This sequence joins TRBV7-7 and TRBJ2-7; 8 bases are a match to TRBD1. The germline gives CDR1 SSHAT, CDR2 FNYEAQ (reference sequence). The CDR3 is 14 residues long. CDR3 DNA sequence: TGTGCTAGCAGCCTCGGGACAGGAAAATACGAGCAGTACTTC. This gives the protein CASSLGTGKYEQYF.

The CDR3 spells CASNPTSGGANEQFF. CDR3 DNA sequence: TGTGCCAGCAACCCGACTAGCGGGGGGGCCAATGAGCAGTTCTTC. This chain joins TRBV9 and TRBJ2-1; 14 bases line up with TRBD2. Trimming took 6 bases from V and 6 from J; bases not matched to a gene: 5. CDR3 length: 15 amino acids. Per germline, CDR1 SGDLS and CDR2 YYNGEE.

J is TRBJ1-1 and V is TRBV2; unclear D gene. In germline, CDR1 is SNHLY, CDR2 FYNNEI. This CDR3 has 17 residues. Deletions cut 2 bases from V and 5 bases from J, with 21 bases between. The CDR3 nucleotides read TGTGCCAGCAGTGAAAACGCCTCATACAGATCTTCGACTGAAGCTTTCTTT. It codes for CASSENASYRSSTEAFF.

The gene calls are TRBV28 and TRBJ1-5; D is perhaps TRBD1 (6 bases). CDR1 is MDHEN, CDR2 SYDVKM, per germline. Deletions cut 4 bases from V and 3 bases from J, with 16 bases between. The CDR3 totals 16 residues. The CDR3 bases are TGTGCCAGCAGTTCTGGGGGCGAAGGAAACAATCAGCCCCAGCATTTT. The encoded protein is CASSSGGEGNNQPQHF.

The gene calls are TRBV5-1 and TRBJ1-5; possibly TRBD1 for D (5 bases). The CDR3 runs 15 residues. Germline V gives CDR1 SGHRS, CDR2 YFSETQ. The V end was cut by 3 bases, the J end by 0 bases, with 10 bases between. The CDR3 loop is CASSSTDPSNQPQHF. The CDR3 region has the DNA TGCGCCAGCAGCTCGACAGACCCTAGCAATCAGCCCCAGCATTTT. The full variable domain, its missing parts supplied by reference TRBV5-1 and TRBJ1-5, is KAGVTQTPRYLIKTRGQQVTLSCSPISGHRSVSWYQQTPGQGLQFLFEYFSETQRNKGNFPGRFSGRQFSNSRSEMNVSTLELGDSALYLCASSSTDPSNQPQHFGDGTRLSIL.

The chain links TRBV6-6 to TRBJ2-5; TRBD1 matches at 7 bases. The CDR3 extends over 16 amino acids. Germline-derived CDR1 and CDR2 are MNHNY and SVGAGI (reference sequence). V shed 4 bases, J shed 1 base, and the junction held 9 bases outside the gene matches. The DNA for the CDR3 is TGTGCCAGCAGTTTTGCCTACAGGGGAACCCAAGAGACCCAGTACTTC. It translates to CASSFAYRGTQETQYF.

V gene TRBV28 combines with J gene TRBJ2-3; no firm D call. The CDR3 has 12 residues. Per germline, CDR1 MDHEN and CDR2 SYDVKM. V dropped 8 bases and J dropped 4 bases, with 10 bases sitting between them. CDR3 nucleotide sequence: TGTGCCAGCGTAAAGGAGCCAGATACGCAGTATTTT. Translated, it gives CASVKEPDTQYF.